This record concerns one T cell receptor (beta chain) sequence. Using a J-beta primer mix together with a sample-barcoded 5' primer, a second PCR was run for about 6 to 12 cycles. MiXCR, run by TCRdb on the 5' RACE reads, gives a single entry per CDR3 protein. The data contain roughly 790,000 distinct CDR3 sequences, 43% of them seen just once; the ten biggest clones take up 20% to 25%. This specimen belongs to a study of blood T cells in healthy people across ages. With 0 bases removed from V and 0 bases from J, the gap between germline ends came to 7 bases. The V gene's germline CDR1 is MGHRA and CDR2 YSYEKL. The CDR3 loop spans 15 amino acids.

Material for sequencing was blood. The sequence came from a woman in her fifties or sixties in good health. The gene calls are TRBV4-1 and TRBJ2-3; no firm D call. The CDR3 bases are TGCGCCAGCAGCCAAGAAGTCGTTAGCACAGATACGCAGTATTTT. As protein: CASSQEVVSTDTQYF.